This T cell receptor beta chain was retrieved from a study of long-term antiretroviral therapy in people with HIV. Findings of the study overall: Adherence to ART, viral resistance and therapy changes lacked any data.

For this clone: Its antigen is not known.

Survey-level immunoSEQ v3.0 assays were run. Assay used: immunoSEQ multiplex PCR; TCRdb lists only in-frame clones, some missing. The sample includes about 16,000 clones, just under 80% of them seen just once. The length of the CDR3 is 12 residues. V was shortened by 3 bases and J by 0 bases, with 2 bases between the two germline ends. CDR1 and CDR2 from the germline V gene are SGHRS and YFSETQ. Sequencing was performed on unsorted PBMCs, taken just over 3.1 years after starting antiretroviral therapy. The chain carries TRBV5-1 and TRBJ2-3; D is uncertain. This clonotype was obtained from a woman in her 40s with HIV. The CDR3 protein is CASSYSTDTQYF. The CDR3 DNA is TGCGCCAGCAGCTACAGCACAGATACGCAGTATTTT.